This TCR beta chain was recorded in a study of cytomegalovirus exposure and HLA in healthy donors. A multiplex PCR was run with 60 Vbeta primers and 13 Jbeta primers. As processed by the authors: There were around 80 million unique TCR beta chains by a later count, and some 11 million of them were shared. Produced via immunoSEQ multiplex PCR; TCRdb's table is partial and in-frame only. The D gene and trimming were derived from the DNA, and the V and J assignments and clone size from that table. Of 70,000 or so clones in the sample, around 61% were seen once. This clone was counted once. The antigen remains undetermined. General study findings and limits: Presence/absence analyses assumed roughly uniform sequencing depth across donors. For most subjects, TCR beta sequences were reported to predict HLA-A and HLA-B alleles with accuracy.

The TCR originated in a woman between 50 and 59 years old in good health and CMV-seronegative. What was sequenced was PBMCs.

CDR3 in amino acids: CASSSRGSQETQYF. As DNA, the CDR3 is TGTGCCAGCAGTTCCCGGGGAAGCCAAGAGACCCAGTACTTC. The chain employs TRBV27 and TRBJ2-5, with D tentatively TRBD2 (5 bases). The CDR3 runs to 14 residues. CDR1 MNHEY and CDR2 SMNVEV come from the germline V gene (reference sequence). The V and J ends lost 4 bases and 1 base respectively, with 10 bases between them.